This T cell receptor (beta chain) is from a study of blood T cells in healthy people across ages. Study results and caveats: Donor CMV status was unknown, possibly confounding expanded clonotype changes.

With regard to this clonotype: Its matching antigen is unknown.

Next came a second PCR, run for about 6 to 12 cycles, which used a sample-barcoded 5' primer along with a J-beta primer mix. The template-switch adaptor was a 5' adaptor with 12 random nucleotides. It tagged each cDNA molecule. One entry per CDR3 protein, called by TCRdb with MiXCR from the 5' RACE reads. The table records 1.5 million to 2 million distinct CDR3 sequences, approximately 28% of them present only once. Every sample yielded at least 6.5 million isolated PBMCs. The length of the CDR3 is 13 residues. Germline CDR1 reads DFQATT; CDR2 reads SNEGSKA (reference sequence). V dropped 3 bases and J dropped 8 bases, with 11 bases sitting between them.

This sequence was found in a woman in her 30s in good health. The rearrangement links TRBV20-1 to TRBJ1-6, with TRBD1 as a possible D gene (6 bases). The sequencing sample was made of blood. Written as DNA, the CDR3 is TGCAGTGCTAGTCGGACAGTTTATTCACCCCTCCACTTT. This gives the protein CSASRTVYSPLHF.